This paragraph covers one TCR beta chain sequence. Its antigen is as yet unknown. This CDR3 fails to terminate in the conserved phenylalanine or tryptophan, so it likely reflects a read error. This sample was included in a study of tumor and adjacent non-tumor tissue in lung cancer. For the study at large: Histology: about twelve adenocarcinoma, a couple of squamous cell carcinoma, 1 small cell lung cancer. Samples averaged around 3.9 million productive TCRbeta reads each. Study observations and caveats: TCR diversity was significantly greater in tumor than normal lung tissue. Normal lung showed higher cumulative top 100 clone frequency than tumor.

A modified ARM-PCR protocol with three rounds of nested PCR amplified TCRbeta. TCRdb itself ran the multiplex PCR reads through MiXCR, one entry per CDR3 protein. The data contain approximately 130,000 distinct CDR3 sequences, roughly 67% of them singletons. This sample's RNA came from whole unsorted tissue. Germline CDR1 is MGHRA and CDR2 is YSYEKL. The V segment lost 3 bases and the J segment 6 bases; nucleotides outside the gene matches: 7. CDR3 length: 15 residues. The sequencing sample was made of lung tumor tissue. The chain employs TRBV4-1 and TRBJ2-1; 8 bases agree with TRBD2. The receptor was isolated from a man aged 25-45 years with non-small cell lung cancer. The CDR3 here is CASSHASGPFNEQFL. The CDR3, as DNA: TGCGCCAGCAGCCATGCTAGCGGGCCCTTCAATGAGCAGTTCCTC.